This T cell receptor (beta chain) came from a study of cytomegalovirus exposure and HLA in healthy donors. Points from the study as a whole: Earlier analysis yielded a pattern in which most TCR beta V segments were productive about 90% or about 30% of the time. Some segments of the V type, notably TRBV6-2 and TRBV6-3, were excluded as indistinguishable. It was only CMV serostatus that was available as immune exposure information.

Note on this clone: Its specificity is unknown.

Use of 60 Vbeta and 13 Jbeta primers characterized the PCR. The method was immunoSEQ multiplex PCR; TCRdb's version includes in-frame clones alone and lacks a portion of them. The sample has 150,000 to 200,000 clones, about 86% seen once. CDR1 is LNHNV, CDR2 YYDKDF, per germline (reference sequence). This CDR3 is 13 amino acids long. V was trimmed by 2 bases and J by 3 bases, leaving 7 bases between them. The chain carries TRBV15 and TRBJ1-1; D is undetermined. The receptor was isolated from a man aged 40-50 years in good health and CMV-seropositive. The sample consisted of PBMCs. The CDR3 DNA is TGTGCCACCAGCAGAACTGGTGACACTGAAGCTTTCTTT. It encodes CATSRTGDTEAFF.